A single sample is the source of the 30 T cell receptor beta chains below, sequenced in a study of blood T cell repertoires in COVID-19. Assay used: immunoSEQ multiplex PCR; TCRdb lists only in-frame clones, some missing. This table holds about 64,000 clones, more than 80% found once. The sequenced sample was peripheral blood. The receptors derive from a woman aged 80 or over with active COVID-19.

V is TRBV7-6 and J is TRBJ1-2; TRBD1 agrees at 10 bases. J was trimmed by 4 bases and V by 0 bases; bases with no gene match: 8. CDR3 length: 17 amino acids. CDR1 and CDR2 (germline): SGHVS, FNYEAQ. The CDR3 DNA is TGTGCCAGCAGCTTAGCCGATCTGCGGGACAGGGGCTATGGCTACACCTTC. Its translation is CASSLADLRDRGYGYTF.

The CDR3 here is CASSRTGTSVYEQFF. CDR3 DNA sequence: TGTGCCAGCAGTAGAACCGGGACTAGCGTCTATGAGCAGTTCTTC. The chain links TRBV27 to TRBJ2-1; TRBD2 matches 10 bases. With V trimmed by 5 bases and J by 8 bases, 9 bases remained unmatched. CDR1 and CDR2 from the germline V gene are MNHEY and SMNVEV (reference sequence). The CDR3 covers 15 residues.

CDR3 coding DNA: TGTGCCAGTAGTACTCAGGGTTCCAGCACTGAAGCTTTCTTT. This encodes CASSTQGSSTEAFF. The genes are TRBV19 and TRBJ1-1, with D possibly being TRBD1 (5 bases). Germline V gene lookup returns CDR1 LNHDA and CDR2 SQIVND (reference sequence). V lost 4 bases and J 4 bases, leaving 13 bases between the germline ends. This CDR3 has 14 residues.

The CDR3: CASISPGANVLTF. CDR3 DNA: TGTGCCAGCATCTCCCCTGGGGCCAACGTCCTGACTTTC. The chain uses TRBV28 and TRBJ2-6; D is undetermined. Germline V lookup: CDR1 MDHEN, CDR2 SYDVKM. The V end was cut by 7 bases, the J end by 2 bases, with 6 bases between. This CDR3 is built from 13 residues. Based on the CDR3 plus reference TRBV28 and TRBJ2-6, the full variable domain is DVKVTQSSRYLVKRTGEKVFLECVQDMDHENMFWYRQDPGLGLRLIYFSYDVKMKEKGDIPEGYSVSREKKERFSLILESASTNQTSMYLCASISPGANVLTFGAGSRLTVL.

V usage is TRBV28 and J usage is TRBJ1-5; perhaps TRBD1 as D (6 bases). The germline gives CDR1 MDHEN, CDR2 SYDVKM. The ends were cut back, 3 bases at V and 0 bases at J, with 9 bases in the middle. There are 15 residues in the CDR3. For the CDR3, the DNA is TGTGCCAGCAGTTTCACAGGGAATAGCAATCAGCCCCAGCATTTT. Residues: CASSFTGNSNQPQHF.

This rearrangement joins TRBV4-1 to TRBJ2-7, with 9 bases aligning to TRBD2. There are 17 residues in the CDR3. The V segment lost 0 bases and the J segment 3 bases; nucleotides outside the gene matches: 9. Germline V CDR1 and CDR2: MGHRA, YSYEKL. DNA of the CDR3: TGCGCCAGCAGCCAAGACGAGATTAGCGGGAGATACTACGAGCAGTACTTC. It yields the protein CASSQDEISGRYYEQYF.

The J gene is TRBJ2-5, the V gene TRBV5-1, with 7 nucleotides matching TRBD1. The CDR3 covers 14 residues. Germline trimming cut 4 bases from V and 0 bases from J; bases unmatched to any gene: 3. The germline CDR1 and CDR2 sequences are SGHRS and YFSETQ. The CDR3 nucleotides are TGCGCCAGCAGCACCGGGACAGACCAAGAGACCCAGTACTTC. Amino acid sequence: CASSTGTDQETQYF. The full variable domain, completed using reference TRBV5-1 and TRBJ2-5, is KAGVTQTPRYLIKTRGQQVTLSCSPISGHRSVSWYQQTPGQGLQFLFEYFSETQRNKGNFPGRFSGRQFSNSRSEMNVSTLELGDSALYLCASSTGTDQETQYFGPGTRLLVL.

The chain combines TRBV20-1 with TRBJ1-2; 10 bases are shared with TRBD1. This CDR3 region has 14 residues. Germline CDR1 and CDR2: DFQATT and SNEGSKA (reference sequence). V shed 3 bases, J shed 8 bases, and the junction held 9 bases outside the gene matches. The chain's CDR3 is CSASSGTGARGYTF. In DNA form, the CDR3 reads TGCAGTGCTAGTTCGGGGACAGGGGCTCGCGGCTACACCTTC.

This clone was detected only a few times. The J gene is TRBJ2-4, the V gene TRBV3-1 (or the pseudogene TRBV3-2); D gene unclear. There are 14 residues in the CDR3. The germline V gene encodes CDR1 LGHDT and CDR2 YNNKEL (reference sequence). The V gene lost 1 base and the J gene lost 0 bases, with 4 bases spanning the gap. As DNA, the CDR3 is TGTGCCAGCAGCCAAGCGGGAGCCAAAAACATTCAGTACTTC. Residues: CASSQAGAKNIQYF.

The rearrangement links TRBV5-4 to TRBJ2-3, with TRBD2 matching 8 bases. The V gene's germline CDR1 is SGHNT and CDR2 YYREEE (reference sequence). Trimming cost V 0 bases and J 1 base; bases outside gene matches: 4. The CDR3 length is 16 residues. The CDR3 DNA reads TGTGCCAGCAGCTTGGGGTTCGGGGGGGGCACAGATACGCAGTATTTT. Its protein product is CASSLGFGGGTDTQYF.

The rearrangement uses TRBV28 and TRBJ2-1, with 14 bases matching TRBD2. Trimming cost V 4 bases and J 10 bases; bases outside gene matches: 6. The germline gives CDR1 MDHEN, CDR2 SYDVKM. The CDR3 runs to 15 residues. The CDR3: CASSSTRTSGREQFF. The CDR3 coding sequence is TGTGCCAGCAGTTCCACGCGGACTAGCGGGAGGGAGCAGTTCTTC.

The chain carries TRBV5-4 and TRBJ2-2, with TRBD2 identical over 10 bases. Germline V CDR1 and CDR2: SGHNT, YYREEE (reference sequence). The V gene end was trimmed by 2 bases and the J gene end by 2 bases; junction bases not matched to a gene: 3. The CDR3 is made up of 16 amino acids. DNA of the CDR3: TGTGCCAGCAGCTTCCAGCGGGGGGGAAACACCGGGGAGCTGTTTTTT. Translating it yields CASSFQRGGNTGELFF.

The CDR3: CASSLGEGSTGNTIYF. The CDR3 DNA follows: TGTGCCAGCAGCTTAGGGGAGGGTTCGACTGGAAACACCATATATTTT. The chain is built from TRBV7-6 and TRBJ1-3; D unclear. Germline CDR1 reads SGHVS; CDR2 reads FNYEAQ. The CDR3 spans 16 residues. V lost 1 base and J 2 bases, leaving 12 bases between the germline ends.

This clone was picked up one time. V and J are TRBV28 and TRBJ1-1; the match to TRBD1 covers 7 bases. Germline V gives CDR1 MDHEN, CDR2 SYDVKM. The CDR3 has 15 amino acids. The V and J ends lost 3 bases and 5 bases, in that order; junction bases with no gene match: 9. CDR3 loop: CASSLSRQGRTEAFF. In DNA, the CDR3 is TGTGCCAGCAGTTTGTCCCGACAGGGACGGACTGAAGCTTTCTTT.

The chain joins TRBV7-9 to TRBJ2-2; D gene ambiguous. CDR1 is SEHNR and CDR2 is FQNEAQ in the germline V gene (reference sequence). V was shortened by 2 bases and J by 4 bases, with 17 bases between the two germline ends. The CDR3 is 17 residues long. CDR3 sequence (DNA): TGTGCCAGCAGCTTATTGACCACGGGTGTTGGCACCGGGGAGCTGTTTTTT. It codes for CASSLLTTGVGTGELFF.

V and J are TRBV6-6 and TRBJ1-4; 7 bases fit TRBD1. Germline CDR1 reads MNHNY; CDR2 reads SVGAGI (reference sequence). The CDR3 length is 15 residues. V dropped 6 bases and J dropped 2; count of bases not matched to a gene: 6. CDR3 region: CASSRDRATNEKLFF. DNA for the CDR3: TGTGCCAGCAGCCGAGACAGGGCGACTAATGAAAAACTGTTTTTT.

This clone was detected a few times. The rearrangement links TRBV4-1 to TRBJ2-2; D remains unclear. V lost 4 bases and J 1 base, leaving 10 bases between the germline ends. The CDR3 has 15 residues. CDR1 MGHRA and CDR2 YSYEKL come from the germline V gene. The CDR3 region has the DNA TGCGCCAGCAGCCCGATGACTCTGAACACCGGGGAGCTGTTTTTT. This sequence encodes CASSPMTLNTGELFF.

J is TRBJ2-2 and V is TRBV2; 7 bases are a match to TRBD1. The CDR3 loop spans 14 amino acids. Germline values: CDR1 SNHLY, CDR2 FYNNEI. With V trimmed by 3 bases and J by 6 bases, 4 bases remained unmatched. CDR3 sequence: CASSERQGPGELFF. Here the CDR3 DNA reads TGTGCCAGCAGTGAGAGACAGGGTCCCGGGGAGCTGTTTTTT.

The chain is built from TRBV24-1 and TRBJ2-1; D unresolved. CDR3 length: 16 amino acids. V was clipped by 4 bases and J by 4 bases, with 16 bases between them. Germline-derived CDR1 and CDR2 are KGHDR and SFDVKD. CDR3 coding DNA: TGTGCCACCAGTGACCCGGCGGCCCGCGGATACAATGAGCAGTTCTTC. It codes for CATSDPAARGYNEQFF.

The V and J genes are TRBV19 and TRBJ1-5; no definite D call. The CDR3 spans 14 residues. The germline V gene encodes CDR1 LNHDA and CDR2 SQIVND (reference sequence). Trimming took off 1 base at V and 9 bases at J, with 13 bases between the two ends. The CDR3 DNA sequence: TGTGCCAGTAGTATAGGTGAGGGCCAAGGGCCCCAGCATTTT. Protein: CASSIGEGQGPQHF.

The gene calls are TRBV6-2 or TRBV6-3 and TRBJ2-7, with D possibly TRBD1 on 6 matching bases. The CDR3 covers 17 residues. Germline loops: CDR1 MNHEY, CDR2 SVGEGT. V gave up 0 bases and J gave up 6 bases, with 21 bases separating them. DNA for the CDR3: TGTGCCAGCAGTTACTCGAGCACCGGGACATCTCCGTTCGAGCAGTACTTC. Protein: CASSYSSTGTSPFEQYF.

This clone was detected only once. The rearrangement uses TRBV28 and TRBJ1-6; 12 bases are shared with TRBD1. J was trimmed by 10 bases and V by 5 bases; bases with no gene match: 3. In germline, CDR1 is MDHEN, CDR2 SYDVKM. The CDR3 spans 14 residues. The CDR3 sequence is CASSTGTGGSPLHF. The CDR3 DNA reads TGTGCCAGCAGTACCGGGACAGGGGGCTCACCCCTCCACTTT.

The V call is TRBV25-1, the J call TRBJ1-4; TRBD1 agrees at 11 bases. The junction had 2 bases not matched to a gene; V was cut back by 1 base and J by 7 bases. This CDR3 contains 15 residues. The V gene's germline CDR1 is MGHDK and CDR2 SYGVNS. The DNA for the CDR3 is TGTGCCAGCAGTGAATGGACAGGGGGCACTGAAAAACTGTTTTTT. Translated: CASSEWTGGTEKLFF.

The chain is built from TRBV11-2 and TRBJ2-5; the D gene is possibly TRBD1 (5 bases). V was pared by 1 base and J by 2 bases, with 5 bases between. The length of the CDR3 is 13 residues. Germline CDR1 SGHAT, CDR2 FQNNGV. CDR3 residues: CASSLGQQETQYF. The CDR3 DNA reads as TGTGCCAGCAGCTTAGGACAGCAAGAGACCCAGTACTTC.

This clone was detected only a few times. The V call is TRBV11-2, the J call TRBJ2-7; D might be TRBD1 (6 bases). CDR1 and CDR2 (germline): SGHAT, FQNNGV. The CDR3 runs 15 residues. The V end was cut by 0 bases, the J end by 4 bases, with 13 bases between. CDR3 residues: CASSLDGAGVYEQYV. CDR3 DNA sequence: TGTGCCAGCAGCTTAGATGGGGCAGGGGTGTACGAGCAGTACGTC.

This clone was observed once. This chain uses TRBV18 with TRBJ2-2; D gene unclear. The CDR3 contains 14 residues. Germline CDR1 KGHSH, CDR2 LQKENI. The V and J ends lost 5 bases and 4 bases respectively, with 11 bases between them. CDR3 protein: CASSSLSVTGELFF. The CDR3 nucleotides read TGTGCCAGCTCAAGCCTTTCGGTCACCGGGGAGCTGTTTTTT.

The chain couples TRBV6-6 to TRBJ2-3; 8 bases are shared with TRBD2. The CDR3 length is 14 residues. In germline, CDR1 is MNHNY, CDR2 SVGAGI (reference sequence). Germline trimming cut 6 bases from V and 0 bases from J; bases unmatched to any gene: 2. CDR3 DNA sequence: TGTGCCAGCAGGGCTAGCGGGAGCACAGATACGCAGTATTTT. It encodes CASRASGSTDTQYF.

The V call is TRBV27, the J call TRBJ1-1; 7 nucleotides match TRBD1. Germline trimming cut 5 bases from V and 3 bases from J; bases unmatched to any gene: 9. This CDR3 has 15 amino acids. Germline V gene sequence: CDR1 MNHEY, CDR2 SMNVEV (reference sequence). CDR3 DNA sequence: TGTGCCAGCAGTCCAGGGGGGAATTGGGACACTGAAGCTTTCTTT. Protein: CASSPGGNWDTEAFF.

The J gene is TRBJ1-2, the V gene TRBV4-2; D remains ambiguous. Trimming took off 0 bases at V and 13 bases at J, with 12 bases between the two ends. Germline CDR1 and CDR2: LGHNA and YNFKEQ. The CDR3 extends over 12 amino acids. The CDR3: CASSQDRSGFTF. The CDR3, as DNA: TGTGCCAGCAGCCAAGATCGGTCCGGGTTCACCTTC.

The chain recombines TRBV7-2 with TRBJ2-3; D is unclear. The germline V gene has CDR1 SGHTA and CDR2 FQGNSA. This CDR3 contains 13 residues. Trimming took off 2 bases at V and 1 base at J, with 4 bases between the two ends. CDR3 sequence: CASSLTGTDTQYF. CDR3 bases: TGTGCCAGCAGCTTAACGGGCACAGATACGCAGTATTTT.